This T cell receptor beta chain is drawn from a study of shared clonotypes between healthy human individuals. Study information: Plates per donor: three CD4 naive, three CD4 memory, two CD8 naive, one CD8 memory.

Profiled with immunoSEQ multiplex PCR; TCRdb holds only in-frame clones, not every one. The table records a few million clones, approximately 95% of them present only once. V was shortened by 4 bases and J by 1 base, with 20 bases between the two germline ends. The V gene's germline CDR1 is SNHLY and CDR2 FYNNEI. The CDR3 spans 17 residues. Study-wide results and caveats: Rarefaction exposed incomplete sorted-subset sequencing despite large depth.

This clone was counted once. Its antigen remains unknown. The sequenced sample consisted of naive CD4+ T cells from PBMCs. The subset: CD45RA+ positively selected. The chain combines TRBV2 with TRBJ2-7; no definite D call. This clonotype was obtained from a man aged 18 to 30 in good health. Some clones in this sample may be carry-over from other donors' samples. The CDR3 protein is CASSVLIGFTDSYEQYF. DNA of the CDR3: TGTGCCAGCAGTGTTTTAATTGGGTTTACAGATTCCTACGAGCAGTACTTC.